These 28 T cell receptor beta chains were sequenced from one sample in a study of blood T cell repertoires in COVID-19. The data were produced by immunoSEQ multiplex PCR, yet TCRdb's version contains in-frame clones alone and is incomplete. Of about 480,000 clones in the sample, around 89% were seen once. Material for sequencing was PBMCs or T cells enriched from blood (not recorded which). These receptor sequences come from a woman in her thirties or forties who had recovered from COVID-19.

The rearrangement links TRBV4-1 to TRBJ2-1; possibly TRBD2 for D (5 bases). The CDR3 spans 12 residues. Germline-derived CDR1 and CDR2 are MGHRA and YSYEKL. Deletions cut 9 bases from V and 4 bases from J, with 10 bases between. The CDR3: CARGGQYNEQFF. CDR3 sequence (DNA): TGCGCCAGGGGCGGGCAATACAATGAGCAGTTCTTC.

This clone was seen a handful of times. V and J are TRBV7-9 and TRBJ2-3, with D perhaps matching TRBD2 (5 bases). Trimming cost V 4 bases and J 0 bases, with 17 bases left between them. This CDR3 has 17 amino acids. Germline V gives CDR1 SEHNR, CDR2 FQNEAQ (reference sequence). CDR3 nucleotides: TGTGCCAGCAGCTCCCCGGAGCGGAGTCACAGCACAGATACGCAGTATTTT. Translating gives CASSSPERSHSTDTQYF. Full variable domain (rest looked up from reference TRBV7-9 and TRBJ2-3): DTGVSQNPRHKITKRGQNVTFRCDPISEHNRLYWYRQTLGQGPEFLTYFQNEAQLEKSRLLSDRFSAERPKGSFSTLEIQRTEQGDSAMYLCASSSPERSHSTDTQYFGPGTRLTVL.

This clone was recorded a few times. This chain joins TRBV7-9 and TRBJ1-4; weak D call: TRBD1 (6 bases). V was trimmed by 5 bases and J by 6 bases, leaving 13 bases between them. The CDR3 covers 14 residues. CDR1 is SEHNR, CDR2 FQNEAQ, per germline (reference sequence). CDR3: CASSRRGKDEKLFF. The CDR3 nucleotides are TGTGCCAGCAGCCGTAGGGGGAAGGATGAAAAACTGTTTTTT.

This sequence joins TRBV30 and TRBJ2-1; TRBD1 matches at 7 bases. V dropped 3 bases and J dropped 9; count of bases not matched to a gene: 17. CDR3 length: 16 amino acids. In germline, CDR1 is GTSNPN, CDR2 SVGIG (reference sequence). CDR3 bases: TGTGCCTGGAGAAAAGGAAGGGGGCCTGGGTCCGGTGAGCAGTTCTTC. As protein: CAWRKGRGPGSGEQFF.

With respect to this clone: The sample carries other DNA sequences with the same CDR3. DNA for the CDR3: TGCGCCAGCAGCCAAGATCTGGTAGCGGGAGCGTACGAGCAGTACTTC. This codes for CASSQDLVAGAYEQYF. This chain links TRBV4-3 with TRBJ2-7, with 9 bases aligning to TRBD2. V was clipped by 0 bases and J by 4 bases; unmatched bases: 7. Germline CDR1 is LGHNA and CDR2 is YSLEER. The CDR3 is made up of 16 amino acids.

This sequence joins TRBV7-2 and TRBJ2-7; D ambiguous. The germline V gene encodes CDR1 SGHTA and CDR2 FQGNSA. The CDR3 covers 12 residues. V was trimmed by 4 bases and J by 3 bases, leaving 7 bases between them. This chain's CDR3 is CASSSTIYEQYF. In DNA, the CDR3 is TGTGCCAGCAGCTCGACAATCTACGAGCAGTACTTC.

V is TRBV11-3 and J is TRBJ2-3; no definite D call. V was shortened by 1 base and J by 6 bases, with 11 bases between the two germline ends. The CDR3 runs to 14 residues. The germline CDR1 and CDR2 sequences are SGHNT and YENEEA. CDR3 sequence (DNA): TGTGCCAGCAGCTTAGTACGCTCGCGGGATACGCAGTATTTT. Residues: CASSLVRSRDTQYF.

The V and J genes are TRBV10-3 and TRBJ1-2; TRBD1 might be the D (5 bases). Germline V gives CDR1 ENHRY, CDR2 SYGVKD. V lost 3 bases and J lost 8, with 7 bases in between. The CDR3 contains 11 residues. CDR3: CAISERGGYTF. The CDR3 nucleotides read TGTGCCATCAGTGAAAGGGGCGGCTACACCTTC.

The chain employs TRBV6-5 and TRBJ2-4; D may be TRBD1 (5 bases). In germline, CDR1 is MNHEY, CDR2 SVGAGI. V gave up 6 bases and J gave up 7 bases, with 13 bases separating them. The CDR3 consists of 13 residues. The CDR3 sequence is CASRVAGLNIQYF. In DNA, the CDR3 is TGTGCCAGCAGGGTGGCAGGGCTCAACATTCAGTACTTC.

The CDR3 coding sequence is TGTGCCAGCAGTCTAGAGGGTAGGGTAGCAGATACGCAGTATTTT. Translated: CASSLEGRVADTQYF. The chain couples TRBV6-5 to TRBJ2-3, with D possibly TRBD2 on 5 matching bases. V lost 5 bases to trimming and J lost 4 bases, with 16 bases between them. Germline V gene lookup returns CDR1 MNHEY and CDR2 SVGAGI. There are 15 residues in the CDR3.

This clone was observed once. The rearrangement uses TRBV9 and TRBJ1-6, with D unresolved. CDR1 is SGDLS, CDR2 YYNGEE, per germline. Trimming pared 4 bases from V and 6 bases from J, leaving 8 bases between. This CDR3 contains 13 residues. The CDR3 region is CASSRDANSPLHF. The CDR3 coding sequence is TGTGCCAGCAGCCGAGATGCTAATTCACCCCTCCACTTT.

The chain links TRBV5-1 to TRBJ1-1; no definite D call. Looked up from germline, CDR1 is SGHRS and CDR2 is YFSETQ. The CDR3 is made up of 14 amino acids. The germline V and J ends were trimmed by 4 bases and 0 bases, with 10 bases remaining between them. The CDR3 sequence: CASSPVGMNTEAFF. CDR3 DNA: TGCGCCAGCAGCCCCGTCGGGATGAACACTGAAGCTTTCTTT.

Notes on this clone: Other DNA sequences in this specimen translate into the identical CDR3. The chain is built from TRBV11-2 and TRBJ1-2, with D tentatively TRBD1 (6 bases). The germline gives CDR1 SGHAT, CDR2 FQNNGV. V was shortened by 1 base and J by 7 bases, with 13 bases between the two germline ends. The CDR3 extends over 14 amino acids. The CDR3 bases are TGTGCCAGCAGCTTAGGCGGGGGGCGCGGTGGCTACACCTTC. Translated: CASSLGGGRGGYTF.

This chain's CDR3 is CASSPSIGEGQYF. The CDR3 nucleotides are TGTGCCAGCAGCCCTTCTATAGGGGAAGGGCAGTACTTC. The V call is TRBV7-9, the J call TRBJ2-7, with a tentative D call TRBD1 (5 bases). CDR3 length equals 13 residues. Germline CDR1 and CDR2: SEHNR and FQNEAQ (reference sequence). V was clipped by 5 bases and J by 9 bases, with 17 bases between them.

This clone has only a few counts. V usage is TRBV12-3 or TRBV12-4 and J usage is TRBJ1-2; 7 nucleotides align to TRBD1. This CDR3 has 12 residues. Unmatched junction bases numbered 5, after V lost 5 bases and J lost 8 bases. The CDR3 loop is CASSTGAKGYTF. CDR3 nucleotides: TGTGCCAGCAGTACAGGGGCAAAGGGCTACACCTTC.

The sample holds a few counts of this clone. The chain uses TRBV19 and TRBJ1-6; D gene uncertain. Germline assignment: CDR1 LNHDA and CDR2 SQIVND (reference sequence). The CDR3 consists of 15 residues. Trimming left V 0 bases short and J 6 bases short, with 9 bases between. This CDR3 reads CASSIDGHSNSPLHF. In DNA, the CDR3 is TGTGCCAGTAGTATAGATGGGCACAGTAATTCACCCCTCCACTTT.

The V gene is TRBV18, the J gene TRBJ1-6; D not certain. V lost 3 bases and J lost 2, with 14 bases in between. This CDR3 has 17 residues. CDR1 and CDR2 from the germline V gene are KGHSH and LQKENI. CDR3 DNA sequence: TGTGCCAGCTCACCTGAGACGGGAATGGCCTATAATTCACCCCTCCACTTT. Its protein is CASSPETGMAYNSPLHF.

V is TRBV29-1 and J is TRBJ2-6, with TRBD2 as a possible D gene (5 bases). This CDR3 is built from 14 residues. Germline V gene sequence: CDR1 SQVTM, CDR2 ANQGSEA. The CDR3 loop reads CSVTRDSGANVLTF. As DNA, the CDR3 is TGCAGTGTGACCCGGGATTCTGGGGCCAACGTCCTGACTTTC.

This clone is a singleton in its sample. This chain uses TRBV5-6 with TRBJ2-3, with D hard to call. Germline V lookup: CDR1 SGHDT, CDR2 YYEEEE. CDR3 length equals 14 residues. V lost 7 bases to trimming and J lost 1 base, with 13 bases between them. CDR3 nucleotide sequence: TGTGCCAGCGGAGTGGGTCAACGCACAGATACGCAGTATTTT. Its protein product is CASGVGQRTDTQYF.

The chain is built from TRBV6-5 and TRBJ2-7, with TRBD1 identical over 7 bases. The CDR3 sequence is 14 residues long. V dropped 6 bases and J dropped 2; count of bases not matched to a gene: 7. Germline V CDR1 and CDR2: MNHEY, SVGAGI. The CDR3 region is CASRRNRGPYEQYF. The CDR3, as DNA: TGTGCCAGCAGGCGTAACAGGGGTCCCTACGAGCAGTACTTC.

V usage is TRBV7-2 and J usage is TRBJ1-2, with D possibly being TRBD1 (6 bases). Trimming took 4 bases from V and 4 from J, leaving 10 bases between them. The CDR3 sequence is 13 residues long. Germline-derived CDR1 and CDR2 are SGHTA and FQGNSA. CDR3 DNA: TGTGCCAGCAGCTCACGACAGGCCTATGGCTACACCTTC. This sequence encodes CASSSRQAYGYTF.

As to this clone: Different DNA sequences within this sample yield the same CDR3. The chain has TRBV9 and TRBJ1-1; D not certain. Between the trimmed V and J ends, which lost 0 bases and 8 bases, there was a span of 8 bases. In germline, CDR1 is SGDLS, CDR2 YYNGEE. This CDR3 is built from 12 residues. DNA for the CDR3: TGTGCCAGCAGCGTAGACACGGGAGAAGCTTTCTTT. Its translation: CASSVDTGEAFF.

This rearrangement joins TRBV7-2 to TRBJ2-2; the D gene is possibly TRBD2 (6 bases). The V gene's germline CDR1 is SGHTA and CDR2 FQGNSA. CDR3 size: 16 residues. Trimming removed 5 bases at V and 0 bases at J, with 13 bases between. Here the CDR3 reads CASSPRGGANTGELFF. CDR3 sequence (DNA): TGTGCCAGCAGCCCTAGGGGAGGTGCGAACACCGGGGAGCTGTTTTTT.

The V and J genes are TRBV19 and TRBJ1-1; D gene ambiguous. The CDR3 runs 14 residues. Germline CDR1 and CDR2: LNHDA and SQIVND (reference sequence). V was trimmed by 6 bases and J by 7 bases, leaving 18 bases between them. The chain's CDR3 is CASSSSGGGLEAFF. CDR3 DNA sequence: TGTGCCAGTAGCTCATCCGGAGGAGGGCTTGAAGCTTTCTTT.

This clone was found once. CDR3 DNA sequence: TGTGCCAGCTCCTTAGCGGCCGACTACGAGCAGTACTTC. Protein sequence: CASSLAADYEQYF. V gene TRBV18 combines with J gene TRBJ2-7, with a weak D call TRBD2 (6 bases). The V gene's germline CDR1 is KGHSH and CDR2 LQKENI. The germline V and J ends were trimmed by 6 bases and 3 bases, with 12 bases remaining between them. CDR3 size: 13 residues.

The CDR3 bases are TGTGCCAGCAGTTTATACGCGGGCAGCCGTAACACTGAAGCTTTCTTT. This encodes CASSLYAGSRNTEAFF. The V call is TRBV28, the J call TRBJ1-1; D ambiguous. Trimming took 1 base from V and 2 from J, leaving 14 bases between them. This CDR3 spans 16 amino acids. Germline V gene sequence: CDR1 MDHEN, CDR2 SYDVKM. Full variable domain (outside the CDR3, taken from reference TRBV28 and TRBJ1-1): DVKVTQSSRYLVKRTGEKVFLECVQDMDHENMFWYRQDPGLGLRLIYFSYDVKMKEKGDIPEGYSVSREKKERFSLILESASTNQTSMYLCASSLYAGSRNTEAFFGQGTRLTVV.

The chain joins TRBV7-5 to TRBJ2-3; TRBD2, the table's D call, was not compared with the DNA. TRBV7-5 is a pseudogene segment. The CDR3 extends over 16 amino acids. The DNA of the CDR3 is TGTGCCAGAAGCTTAGTCGGTCGGGATCCCACAGATACGCAGTATTTT. Translated: CARSLVGRDPTDTQYF.

This rearrangement joins TRBV6-5 to TRBJ2-7; 10 bases map to TRBD2. The CDR3 totals 15 residues. The junction had 12 bases not matched to a gene; V was cut back by 6 bases and J by 7 bases. The V gene's germline CDR1 is MNHEY and CDR2 SVGAGI. The CDR3 DNA reads as TGTGCCAGCAGCCACAGCGGGAGGGTTAGTGTTGAGCAGTACTTC. It translates to CASSHSGRVSVEQYF.